Listed below are T cell receptor beta chains from one sample, sequenced in a study of cytomegalovirus exposure and HLA in healthy donors. This table comes from immunoSEQ multiplex PCR, and its TCRdb copy is limited to in-frame clones, with some not included. The sample has about 140,000 clones; just under 85% are singletons. The sequenced sample consisted of PBMCs. Receptors originate from a woman aged 25 to 45 in good health and CMV-seronegative. Each CDR3 is given with its conserved first and last residue. A D gene is named only where the DNA matches it firmly. Clone size is not always given. Where it is, it says once, few, many or a class for expanded clones.

clone_size: NA; v_call: TRBV4-1; d_call: NA; j_call: TRBJ1-1; cdr3_aa: CASSQVTVNTEAFF; cdr3_nt: TGCGCCAGCAGCCAAGTAACGGTGAACACTGAAGCTTTCTTT
clone_size: NA; v_call: TRBV28; d_call: NA; j_call: TRBJ1-1; cdr3_aa: CAGMTGNTEAFF; cdr3_nt: TGTGCCGGCATGACAGGGAACACTGAAGCTTTCTTT
clone_size: NA; v_call: TRBV5-1; d_call: NA; j_call: TRBJ1-1; cdr3_aa: CASSLSEESEAFF; cdr3_nt: TGCGCCAGCAGCTTGAGTGAGGAATCTGAAGCTTTCTTT
clone_size: NA; v_call: TRBV6-1; d_call: TRBD1; j_call: TRBJ1-1; cdr3_aa: CASRQGYGRTEAFF; cdr3_nt: TGTGCCAGCCGACAGGGTTATGGGCGGACTGAAGCTTTCTTT
clone_size: NA; v_call: TRBV6-6; d_call: NA; j_call: TRBJ2-7; cdr3_aa: CASSYSGAVYEQYF; cdr3_nt: TGTGCCAGCAGTTACTCGGGGGCAGTCTACGAGCAGTACTTC
clone_size: NA; v_call: TRBV19; d_call: TRBD1; j_call: TRBJ1-1; cdr3_aa: CASRRQGTEAFF; cdr3_nt: TGTGCCAGTAGACGACAGGGTACTGAAGCTTTCTTT
clone_size: NA; v_call: TRBV7-2; d_call: NA; j_call: TRBJ2-5; cdr3_aa: CASSLGPFQETQYF; cdr3_nt: TGTGCCAGCAGCTTAGGGCCCTTTCAAGAGACCCAGTACTTC
clone_size: NA; v_call: TRBV11-1; d_call: TRBD2; j_call: TRBJ2-5; cdr3_aa: CASSLGASGGQETQYF; cdr3_nt: TGTGCCAGCAGCCTCGGGGCTAGCGGGGGGCAAGAGACCCAGTACTTC
clone_size: NA; v_call: TRBV5-1; d_call: TRBD2; j_call: TRBJ2-7; cdr3_aa: CASSLSGGGDWINEQYF; cdr3_nt: TGCGCCAGCAGCTTAAGCGGGGGCGGGGACTGGATTAACGAGCAGTACTTC
clone_size: NA; v_call: TRBV18; d_call: TRBD1; j_call: TRBJ1-5; cdr3_aa: CASSPGQGYRPQHF; cdr3_nt: TGTGCCAGCTCACCGGGACAGGGTTATCGGCCCCAGCATTTT
clone_size: NA; v_call: TRBV6-6; d_call: TRBD1; j_call: TRBJ1-1; cdr3_aa: CASSGTGGTEAFF; cdr3_nt: TGTGCCAGCAGCGGAACAGGGGGCACTGAAGCTTTCTTT
clone_size: few; v_call: TRBV7-9; d_call: TRBD1; j_call: TRBJ2-7; cdr3_aa: CATGQGAYEQYF; cdr3_nt: TGTGCCACCGGACAGGGAGCCTACGAGCAGTACTTC
clone_size: once; v_call: TRBV5-6; d_call: TRBD1; j_call: TRBJ1-1; cdr3_aa: CASSWMDRAGTEAFF; cdr3_nt: TGTGCCAGCAGCTGGATGGACAGGGCAGGCACTGAAGCTTTCTTT
clone_size: once; v_call: TRBV6-1; d_call: TRBD1; j_call: TRBJ2-7; cdr3_aa: CASSWDRSYEQYF; cdr3_nt: TGTGCCAGCAGTTGGGACAGGAGCTACGAGCAGTACTTC
clone_size: NA; v_call: TRBV6-1; d_call: TRBD1; j_call: TRBJ1-2; cdr3_aa: CASSLTGPMGYTF; cdr3_nt: TGTGCCAGCAGTCTGACAGGGCCTATGGGCTACACCTTC
clone_size: NA; v_call: TRBV5-1; d_call: NA; j_call: TRBJ2-7; cdr3_aa: CASSFGAGFEQYF; cdr3_nt: TGCGCCAGCAGCTTTGGGGCAGGGTTCGAGCAGTACTTC
clone_size: NA; v_call: TRBV4-2; d_call: NA; j_call: TRBJ1-2; cdr3_aa: CASSQGAGYTF; cdr3_nt: TGTGCCAGCAGCCAAGGGGCTGGCTACACCTTC
clone_size: NA; v_call: TRBV11-2; d_call: TRBD1; j_call: TRBJ2-5; cdr3_aa: CASSLGDRGRFETQYF; cdr3_nt: TGTGCCAGCAGCTTAGGGGACAGGGGAAGGTTCGAGACCCAGTACTTC
clone_size: NA; v_call: TRBV27; d_call: NA; j_call: TRBJ1-2; cdr3_aa: CASSSGANGYTF; cdr3_nt: TGTGCCAGCAGTTCAGGGGCGAATGGCTACACCTTC
clone_size: NA; v_call: TRBV5-1; d_call: NA; j_call: TRBJ2-1; cdr3_aa: CASSLVSGPSNEQFF; cdr3_nt: TGCGCCAGCAGCTTGGTTTCAGGGCCCTCGAATGAGCAGTTCTTC
clone_size: NA; v_call: TRBV7-2; d_call: TRBD2; j_call: TRBJ2-7; cdr3_aa: CASSLTSGASYEQYF; cdr3_nt: TGTGCCAGCAGCCTAACTAGCGGGGCATCCTACGAGCAGTACTTC
clone_size: NA; v_call: TRBV6-5; d_call: TRBD1; j_call: TRBJ2-2; cdr3_aa: CASSNTGGTGELFF; cdr3_nt: TGTGCCAGCAGCAACACAGGGGGCACCGGGGAGCTGTTTTTT
clone_size: NA; v_call: TRBV18; d_call: TRBD1; j_call: TRBJ1-2; cdr3_aa: CASSDGTGPNYGYTF; cdr3_nt: TGTGCCAGCTCTGACGGGACAGGTCCAAACTATGGCTACACCTTC
clone_size: NA; v_call: TRBV7-2; d_call: NA; j_call: TRBJ2-3; cdr3_aa: CASSLGQGTDTQYF; cdr3_nt: TGTGCCAGCAGCTTAGGCCAGGGAACAGATACGCAGTATTTT
clone_size: NA; v_call: TRBV5-1; d_call: NA; j_call: TRBJ1-2; cdr3_aa: CASSLDPSGYGYTF; cdr3_nt: TGCGCCAGCAGCTTGGACCCTAGCGGCTATGGCTACACCTTC
clone_size: NA; v_call: TRBV7-6; d_call: TRBD1; j_call: TRBJ2-7; cdr3_aa: CASSFGTGVFYEQYF; cdr3_nt: TGTGCCAGCAGCTTTGGGACAGGGGTTTTCTACGAGCAGTACTTC
clone_size: NA; v_call: TRBV4-1; d_call: TRBD1; j_call: TRBJ1-4; cdr3_aa: CASSPGGRGRFGEKLFF; cdr3_nt: TGCGCCAGCAGCCCCGGTGGCAGGGGGCGTTTCGGCGAAAAACTGTTTTTT
clone_size: NA; v_call: TRBV5-1; d_call: NA; j_call: TRBJ2-2; cdr3_aa: CASSQGGATGELFF; cdr3_nt: TGCGCCAGCAGTCAGGGTGGGGCCACCGGGGAGCTGTTTTTT
clone_size: NA; v_call: TRBV7-6; d_call: TRBD2; j_call: TRBJ2-3; cdr3_aa: CASSLGLIAGGRATDTQYF; cdr3_nt: TGTGCCAGCAGCTTAGGTTTAATAGCGGGGGGGCGGGCCACAGATACGCAGTATTTT